These 22 T cell receptor beta chains came from one sample sequenced in a study of T cell responses to AZD1222 COVID-19 vaccine. Sequencing was performed with immunoSEQ multiplex PCR; in TCRdb, only in-frame clones are kept and a portion is missing. The sample records around 270,000 clones, 90% to 95% being singletons. The sample in question was peripheral blood, obtained 28 days after the second AZD1222 dose. All receptors derive from an adult who received the AZD1222 COVID-19 vaccine.

The gene calls are TRBV7-8 and TRBJ1-1; possible D gene TRBD1, 6 bases. The CDR3 covers 18 residues. Germline CDR1 reads SGHVS; CDR2 reads FQNEAQ. V lost 5 bases and J 0 bases, leaving 22 bases between the germline ends. CDR3 amino acids: CASSVPAGDTILNTEAFF. CDR3 DNA sequence: TGTGCCAGCAGCGTACCGGCGGGGGACACAATTTTGAACACTGAAGCTTTCTTT.

The V gene is TRBV28, the J gene TRBJ2-7, with unresolved D. This CDR3 has 11 amino acids. CDR1 is MDHEN and CDR2 is SYDVKM in the germline V gene. V lost 6 bases and J 3 bases, leaving 6 bases between the germline ends. The CDR3 nucleotides read TGTGCCAGCAGCCGGAACTACGAGCAGTACTTC. It specifies CASSRNYEQYF. Drawing the rest from reference TRBV28 and TRBJ2-7, the complete variable domain is DVKVTQSSRYLVKRTGEKVFLECVQDMDHENMFWYRQDPGLGLRLIYFSYDVKMKEKGDIPEGYSVSREKKERFSLILESASTNQTSMYLCASSRNYEQYFGPGTRLTVT.

The gene calls are TRBV15 and TRBJ2-1; 11 nucleotides align to TRBD2. CDR1 LNHNV and CDR2 YYDKDF come from the germline V gene (reference sequence). This CDR3 spans 17 amino acids. The trim removed 2 bases at V and 5 bases at J, leaving 8 bases unmatched. CDR3 DNA: TGTGCCACCAGCAGACCAATTACTAGCGGGAGCAACAATGAGCAGTTCTTC. This encodes CATSRPITSGSNNEQFF.

V is TRBV15 and J is TRBJ1-1; possible D gene TRBD1, 5 bases. The V and J ends lost 1 base and 1 base respectively, with 10 bases between them. CDR1 and CDR2 from the germline V gene are LNHNV and YYDKDF (reference sequence). The CDR3 contains 15 residues. CDR3: CATSRGGTGNTEAFF. DNA for the CDR3: TGTGCCACCAGCAGAGGGGGGACCGGGAACACTGAAGCTTTCTTT. Full variable domain (missing parts from reference TRBV15 and TRBJ1-1): DAMVIQNPRYQVTQFGKPVTLSCSQTLNHNVMYWYQQKSSQAPKLLFHYYDKDFNNEADTPDNFQSRRPNTSFCFLDIRSPGLGDTAMYLCATSRGGTGNTEAFFGQGTRLTVV.

As concerns this clone: Other DNA sequences in the same sample also yield this CDR3. The CDR3 here is CASSPPGDTEAFF. The CDR3 nucleotides are TGTGCCAGCTCACCCCCGGGGGATACTGAAGCTTTCTTT. The rearrangement joins TRBV18 to TRBJ1-1; a weak D match, TRBD1 (5 bases). The V end lost 3 bases, the J end lost 5 bases, and 10 bases lay between the germline ends. This CDR3 has 13 amino acids. Germline loops: CDR1 KGHSH, CDR2 LQKENI.

This chain uses TRBV5-1 with TRBJ2-2, with TRBD1 identical over 7 bases. Trimming took 1 base from V and 3 from J; bases not matched to a gene: 3. CDR3 length: 15 amino acids. CDR1 SGHRS and CDR2 YFSETQ come from the germline V gene. This chain's CDR3 is CASSLMQGDTGELFF. Written as DNA, the CDR3 is TGCGCCAGCAGCTTGATGCAGGGGGACACCGGGGAGCTGTTTTTT.

Here the CDR3 DNA reads TGCAGCGTTGGGGGGCGCAATGGCTACACCTTC. It encodes CSVGGRNGYTF. This sequence joins TRBV29-1 and TRBJ1-2, with D tentatively TRBD1 (6 bases). The V end was cut by 4 bases, the J end by 6 bases, with 9 bases between. Germline-derived CDR1 and CDR2 are SQVTM and ANQGSEA. The CDR3 totals 11 residues.

This chain joins TRBV28 and TRBJ2-6; possible D gene TRBD2, 5 bases. The CDR3 length is 13 residues. V was cut by 6 bases and J by 4 bases, with 7 bases left in between. CDR1 and CDR2 (germline): MDHEN, SYDVKM. The CDR3 DNA reads TGTGCCAGCAGCCCGGGAGGGGCCAACGTCCTGACTTTC. Amino acid sequence: CASSPGGANVLTF. Using reference TRBV28 and TRBJ2-6 for the parts outside the CDR3, the full variable domain is DVKVTQSSRYLVKRTGEKVFLECVQDMDHENMFWYRQDPGLGLRLIYFSYDVKMKEKGDIPEGYSVSREKKERFSLILESASTNQTSMYLCASSPGGANVLTFGAGSRLTVL.

The chain combines TRBV15 with TRBJ1-2, with unresolved D. The germline V gene encodes CDR1 LNHNV and CDR2 YYDKDF (reference sequence). Trimming took off 0 bases at V and 4 bases at J, with 15 bases between the two ends. This CDR3 has 16 amino acids. The CDR3 loop is CATSRDTTDEGYGYTF. For the CDR3, the DNA is TGTGCCACCAGCAGAGACACGACCGACGAGGGCTATGGCTACACCTTC.

The rearrangement links TRBV30 to TRBJ2-7; D not resolved. The CDR3 runs 14 residues. Germline CDR1 and CDR2: GTSNPN and SVGIG (reference sequence). Trimming took off 3 bases at V and 3 bases at J, with 15 bases between the two ends. The CDR3 bases are TGTGCCTGGAGCCGAGACATCTCTCTCTACGAGCAGTACTTC. It encodes CAWSRDISLYEQYF.

This clone has just one count. This chain uses TRBV3-1 (or the pseudogene TRBV3-2) with TRBJ1-2, with D perhaps TRBD1 (6 bases). The CDR3 consists of 16 residues. In germline, CDR1 is LGHDT, CDR2 YNNKEL (reference sequence). V lost 0 bases, J lost 4 bases, and 15 bases lay in between. The CDR3 bases are TGTGCCAGCAGCCAAGATTTGTGGGGGCAGGTCTATGGCTACACCTTC. Its translation is CASSQDLWGQVYGYTF.

The V gene is TRBV6-2 or TRBV6-3, the J gene TRBJ1-5, with D unclear. V was trimmed by 7 bases and J by 9 bases, leaving 19 bases between them. Germline assignment: CDR1 MNHEY and CDR2 SVGEGT. The CDR3 sequence is 14 residues long. The CDR3 coding sequence is TGTGCCAGCAACCCCCGGGGAGCAGAGCGGCCCCAGCATTTT. Translating gives CASNPRGAERPQHF.

The chain joins TRBV28 to TRBJ2-1, with 13 bases that match TRBD2. Germline V lookup: CDR1 MDHEN, CDR2 SYDVKM. V trimming: 6 bases; J trimming: 9 bases; junction bases outside the gene matches: 8. This CDR3 is 15 amino acids long. The CDR3 spells CASSALGLAGSEQFF. The DNA for the CDR3 is TGTGCCAGCAGCGCCCTGGGACTAGCGGGATCTGAGCAGTTCTTC.

This sequence joins TRBV27 and TRBJ2-3, with 8 bases lining up with TRBD1. This CDR3 is built from 15 residues. The germline V gene has CDR1 MNHEY and CDR2 SMNVEV (reference sequence). The V and J ends lost 2 bases and 5 bases, in that order; junction bases with no gene match: 6. The CDR3 reads CASSLRQGAGDTQYF. In DNA form, the CDR3 reads TGTGCCAGCAGTTTACGTCAGGGGGCCGGAGATACGCAGTATTTT.

The V and J genes are TRBV2 and TRBJ2-1, with D uncertain. The ends were cut back, 8 bases at V and 6 bases at J, with 8 bases in the middle. This CDR3 contains 11 residues. The germline V gene has CDR1 SNHLY and CDR2 FYNNEI. Here the CDR3 DNA reads TGTGCCAGCGGCCTCCTCAATGAGCAGTTCTTC. Translation gives CASGLLNEQFF.

The CDR3 protein is CASSQDRTTEQFF. The CDR3 DNA reads as TGCGCCAGCAGCCAAGATCGGACGACTGAGCAGTTCTTC. The chain employs TRBV4-3 and TRBJ2-1; D remains ambiguous. Germline V lookup: CDR1 LGHNA, CDR2 YSLEER. The CDR3 extends over 13 amino acids. With 0 bases removed from V and 9 bases from J, the gap between germline ends came to 9 bases.

The chain combines TRBV7-9 with TRBJ2-2, with D hard to call. The CDR3 is made up of 11 amino acids. CDR1 is SEHNR and CDR2 is FQNEAQ in the germline V gene (reference sequence). Trimming cost V 5 bases and J 10 bases, with 8 bases left between them. CDR3 protein: CASSNRVELFF. The CDR3 bases are TGTGCCAGCAGCAACCGGGTGGAGCTGTTTTTT.

V and J are TRBV6-5 and TRBJ2-5; perhaps TRBD2 as D (6 bases). V was trimmed by 10 bases and J by 0 bases, leaving 18 bases between them. The CDR3 contains 15 residues. Germline CDR1 MNHEY, CDR2 SVGAGI. The DNA of the CDR3 is TGTGCCACTAGTAATGGGCTAGCGTACCAAGAGACCCAGTACTTC. Translating gives CATSNGLAYQETQYF.

The gene calls are TRBV29-1 and TRBJ2-5; D is undetermined. Trimming took off 1 base at V and 1 base at J, with 7 bases between the two ends. The CDR3 loop spans 13 amino acids. The germline V gene encodes CDR1 SQVTM and CDR2 ANQGSEA. The CDR3 loop is CSVEVGPQETQYF. The CDR3 DNA is TGCAGCGTTGAAGTTGGACCCCAAGAGACCCAGTACTTC.

This clone has just one count. The chain joins TRBV7-2 to TRBJ2-3, with D possibly TRBD2 on 5 matching bases. CDR3 length equals 15 residues. Germline V lookup: CDR1 SGHTA, CDR2 FQGNSA. V lost 2 bases, J lost 2 bases, and 11 bases lay in between. This CDR3 reads CASSLRPGYTDTQYF. CDR3 DNA: TGTGCCAGCAGCTTACGTCCGGGGTACACAGATACGCAGTATTTT.

The CDR3 DNA reads as TGTGCCAGCAGCCCAGACCACAGGGGGAGAGGTGAAAAACTGTTTTTT. It yields the protein CASSPDHRGRGEKLFF. The chain couples TRBV13 to TRBJ1-4, with 8 positions matching TRBD1. This CDR3 has 16 amino acids. The trim removed 5 bases at V and 7 bases at J, leaving 12 bases unmatched. Germline V gene sequence: CDR1 PRHDT, CDR2 FYEKMQ (reference sequence).

The chain joins TRBV6-5 to TRBJ2-7; possibly TRBD1 or TRBD2 for D (5 bases each). There are 14 residues in the CDR3. The germline V gene encodes CDR1 MNHEY and CDR2 SVGAGI. Trimming took off 0 bases at V and 2 bases at J, with 8 bases between the two ends. The CDR3 DNA sequence: TGTGCCAGCAGTTACTCCCGGGGACCCTACGAGCAGTACTTC. Translation gives CASSYSRGPYEQYF.